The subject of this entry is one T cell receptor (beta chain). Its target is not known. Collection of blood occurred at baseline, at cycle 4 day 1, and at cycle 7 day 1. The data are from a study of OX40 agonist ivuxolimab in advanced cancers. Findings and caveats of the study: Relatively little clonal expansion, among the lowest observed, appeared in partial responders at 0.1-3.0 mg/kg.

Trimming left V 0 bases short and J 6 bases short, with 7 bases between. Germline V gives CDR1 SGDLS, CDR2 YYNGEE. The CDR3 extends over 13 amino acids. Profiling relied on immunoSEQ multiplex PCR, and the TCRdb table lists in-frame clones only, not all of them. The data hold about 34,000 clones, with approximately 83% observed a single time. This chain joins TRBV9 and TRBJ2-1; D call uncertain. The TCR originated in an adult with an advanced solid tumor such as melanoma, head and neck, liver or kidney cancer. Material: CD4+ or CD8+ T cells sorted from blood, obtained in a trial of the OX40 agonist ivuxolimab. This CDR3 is CASSVDYGNEQFF. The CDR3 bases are TGTGCCAGCAGCGTAGATTATGGCAATGAGCAGTTCTTC.